This T cell receptor (beta chain) is drawn from a study of T cells in localized non-small cell lung cancer. Whole-study findings and limits: Only one tumor region was sequenced, so heterogeneity remains possible. Greater T cell density in blood accompanied longer overall survival. Among the tissues sampled, uninvolved adjacent lung had the highest T cell clonality, above tumor.

Sequencing used immunoSEQ multiplex PCR; TCRdb keeps in-frame clones, though not all of them. This repertoire shows 70,000 to 100,000 clones, more than 75% found once; its top ten account for approximately 9.7%. For this clone: Its antigen is undetermined.

This CDR3 region has 14 residues. V was pared by 2 bases and J by 4 bases, with 11 bases between. In germline, CDR1 is MNHNS, CDR2 SASEGT. The TCR comes from a female donor of 60 years or more with stage I lung adenocarcinoma. Sequencing used peripheral blood, obtained before any cancer treatment. The V and J genes are TRBV6-1 and TRBJ1-2, with D possibly matching TRBD1 (6 bases). The CDR3 spells CASSESRTVYGYTF. The CDR3 coding sequence is TGTGCCAGCAGTGAATCTCGGACAGTCTATGGCTACACCTTC.